These T cell receptor beta chains were read from a single sample in a study of blood T cells in healthy people across ages. TCRdb fed the 5' RACE reads into MiXCR, producing one record per CDR3 protein. There are over 1.5 million distinct CDR3 sequences in the sample; around half occur only once, and approximately 2% lies in the top ten. Sequenced: blood. The origin of the receptors is a woman aged 40-49 years in good health. Each CDR3 is given with its conserved first and last residue. A D gene is named only where the DNA matches it firmly. The size field is filled for only some rows; it gives once, few, many or a size class.

j_call d_call v_call clone_size cdr3_aa cdr3_nt
TRBJ2-7 - TRBV11-2 many CASSLDSTQYF TGTGCCAGCAGCTTGGATTCAACCCAGTACTTC
TRBJ2-1 - TRBV5-1 - CASSPDGGGEQFF TGCGCCAGCAGCCCCGATGGGGGCGGTGAGCAGTTCTTC
TRBJ2-1 TRBD2 TRBV12-3/TRBV12-4 - CASRSSGGRETQFF TGTGCCAGCAGATCCTCGGGGGGGAGAGAGACCCAGTTCTTC
TRBJ1-2 - TRBV4-2 - CASSQELGFLDFTFSNYGYTF TGTGCCAGCAGCCAAGAGCTTGGGTTTCTTGACTTTACCTTCTCTAACTATGGCTACACCTTC
TRBJ2-7 - TRBV20-1 - CSALRGAPYEQYF TGCAGTGCTCTGAGGGGGGCCCCCTACGAGCAGTACTTC
TRBJ2-1 - TRBV7-2 - CASSLSGWSEQFF TGTGCCAGCAGCTTATCAGGGTGGAGTGAGCAGTTCTTC
TRBJ2-7 - TRBV7-8 few CASSSLAMDTSYEQYF TGTGCCAGCAGCTCTTTGGCCATGGACACCTCCTACGAGCAGTACTTC
TRBJ1-2 - TRBV4-3 few CASSQAGPGYGYTF TGCGCCAGCAGCCAAGCGGGACCTGGCTATGGCTACACCTTC
TRBJ1-2 TRBD1 TRBV6-6 - CASRPPPGQGARGYTF TGTGCCAGCAGGCCACCCCCGGGACAGGGGGCGAGGGGCTACACCTTC
TRBJ2-4 - TRBV12-3/TRBV12-4 few CASSFSRDDIQYF TGTGCCAGCAGTTTTAGCAGGGATGACATTCAGTACTTC